The 2 T cell receptor beta chains in this list originate from one sample, sequenced in a study of blood T cell repertoires in COVID-19 (dated by TCRdb to between 2020 and 2021). The library was made by the immunoSEQ multiplex PCR assay. What TCRdb holds here is the immuneACCESS table cut down to in-frame rearrangements. Part of the clones is not present; checked against another copy, under half of the missing clones reflect an unresolved V gene, and the others are unexplained. The table for this sample lists about 110,000 clones; 84% of them were counted only once. The ten top clones hold 7.9% of the sample. The source material was peripheral blood. Receptor source: a woman aged 80 or over with active or convalescent COVID-19.

This chain joins TRBV5-1 and TRBJ1-2; 10 bases map to TRBD1. From germline, CDR1 is SGHRS and CDR2 YFSETQ. V dropped 0 bases and J dropped 8; count of bases not matched to a gene: 4. The CDR3 is 14 amino acids. CDR3 DNA: TGCGCCAGCAGCTTGGTAGGGACAGGGGAAGGCTACACCTTC. It encodes CASSLVGTGEGYTF.

This sequence joins TRBV7-2 and TRBJ1-1; D not certain. The ends were cut back, 4 bases at V and 1 base at J, with 10 bases in the middle. CDR3 length: 14 residues. The V gene's germline CDR1 is SGHTA and CDR2 FQGNSA. CDR3 sequence: CASSSTRQNTEAFF. DNA of the CDR3: TGTGCCAGCAGCTCCACTAGACAGAACACTGAAGCTTTCTTT.